This T cell receptor beta chain was obtained from a study of blood T cell repertoires in COVID-19. Some clones are missing from TCRdb's copy, which holds only in-frame ones; the method was immunoSEQ multiplex PCR. The table lists about 500,000 clones, around nine tenths of them singletons. This TCR came from a woman between 45 and 65 years old with COVID-19, enrolled during active disease. Sequencing was done on a sample of peripheral blood.

The CDR3 region has the DNA TGCGCCAGCAGCCTACCCCCGGGACAGGGGGCGGAGTGGCATGAAAAACTGTTTTTT. Residues: CASSLPPGQGAEWHEKLFF. The J gene is TRBJ1-4, the V gene TRBV5-1, with TRBD1 identical over 12 bases. This CDR3 has 19 amino acids. CDR1 SGHRS and CDR2 YFSETQ come from the germline V gene. The ends lost 4 bases at V and 6 bases at J; junction bases unmatched: 16.